The source of this TCR beta chain is a study of blood T cell repertoires in COVID-19. Background on the study: T cells, B-cell-depleted T cells, or PBMCs supplied cDNA or gDNA.

Produced via immunoSEQ multiplex PCR; TCRdb's table is partial and in-frame only. The repertoire holds 110,000 or so clones, around 87% seen once, with roughly 2.2% in the top ten. The clonotype comes from a woman aged 45-65 years with acute or convalescent COVID-19. Material: peripheral blood.

In nucleotides, the CDR3 is TGTGCCAGCACCCGGACAGGGGAGTGGTACACTGAAGCTTTCTTT. Translating gives CASTRTGEWYTEAFF. V is TRBV6-5 and J is TRBJ1-1, with 9 bases lining up with TRBD1. The CDR3 spans 15 residues. CDR1 MNHEY and CDR2 SVGAGI come from the germline V gene. V dropped 7 bases and J dropped 3; count of bases not matched to a gene: 9.